These 20 T cell receptor beta chains were all obtained from the same sample, sequenced in a study of blood T cell repertoires in COVID-19. Clones were read by immunoSEQ multiplex PCR, and TCRdb kept only the in-frame ones, dropping some. The repertoire consists of around 150,000 clones, with about 83% occurring once and the leading ten covering about 5%. The sequenced material came from peripheral blood. The receptor set was obtained from a human donor in a cohort sampled during active COVID-19.

This clone has a handful of counts. The chain recombines TRBV20-1 with TRBJ1-1; D not certain. Germline V gives CDR1 DFQATT, CDR2 SNEGSKA (reference sequence). Trimming took off 3 bases at V and 3 bases at J, with 5 bases between the two ends. This CDR3 spans 11 amino acids. CDR3 sequence: CSASSYTEAFF. The DNA of the CDR3 is TGCAGTGCTAGCTCGTACACTGAAGCTTTCTTT.

The chain carries TRBV27 and TRBJ1-6; no definite D call. Trimming pared 0 bases from V and 7 bases from J, leaving 10 bases between. Germline V gene lookup returns CDR1 MNHEY and CDR2 SMNVEV (reference sequence). The CDR3 is 15 amino acids. Here the CDR3 reads CASSLSPGLNSPLHF. The CDR3 DNA is TGTGCCAGCAGTTTATCACCGGGGTTGAATTCACCCCTCCACTTT.

This clone has only a few counts. This chain joins TRBV19 and TRBJ1-2; possibly TRBD1 for D (5 bases). Between the trimmed V and J ends, which lost 2 bases and 7 bases, there was a span of 11 bases. CDR3 length: 13 amino acids. CDR1 and CDR2 (germline): LNHDA, SQIVND (reference sequence). As DNA, the CDR3 is TGTGCCAGTAGTATACAGGGCCTGGGTGGCTACACCTTC. This codes for CASSIQGLGGYTF. Supplemented by reference TRBV19 and TRBJ1-2, the full variable domain reads DGGITQSPKYLFRKEGQNVTLSCEQNLNHDAMYWYRQDPGQGLRLIYYSQIVNDFQKGDIAEGYSVSREKKESFPLTVTSAQKNPTAFYLCASSIQGLGGYTFGSGTRLTVV.

The chain carries TRBV3-1 (or the pseudogene TRBV3-2) and TRBJ1-5; D perhaps matches TRBD1 (5 bases). The CDR3 totals 14 residues. Trimming took off 1 base at V and 4 bases at J, with 8 bases between the two ends. CDR1 is LGHDT, CDR2 YNNKEL, per germline (reference sequence). The CDR3 DNA sequence: TGTGCCAGCAGCCAAGCAGGGACTAATCAGCCCCAGCATTTT. Its translation: CASSQAGTNQPQHF.

The chain has TRBV6-5 and TRBJ2-7, with D possibly matching TRBD2 (6 bases). V lost 11 bases to trimming and J lost 4 bases, with 24 bases between them. CDR3 length: 15 residues. Looked up from germline, CDR1 is MNHEY and CDR2 is SVGAGI. CDR3 sequence (DNA): TGTGCCTTCCCACAGGCTGCGACTAGAGTGTACGAGCAGTACTTC. Translating it yields CAFPQAATRVYEQYF.

In its sample, this clone was seen once. The chain joins TRBV12-2 to TRBJ2-2; no DNA check was done on the table's D call, TRBD1. TRBV12-2 is noted as a pseudogene. CDR3 length equals 18 residues. The CDR3 coding sequence is TGTGCAAGTCGCTTAGCGACAGGGTTGGAGATAGACACCGGGGAGCTGTTTTTT. Its protein product is CASRLATGLEIDTGELFF.

The J gene is TRBJ2-7, the V gene TRBV14, with D maybe TRBD1 (6 bases). The CDR3 length is 13 residues. The V end lost 4 bases, the J end lost 4 bases, and 11 bases lay between the germline ends. Germline CDR1 and CDR2: SGHDN and FVKESK. The CDR3 region has the DNA TGTGCCAGCAGCCCAGGGGCGGTGTACGAGCAGTACTTC. It codes for CASSPGAVYEQYF.

V usage is TRBV20-1 and J usage is TRBJ2-7, with D possibly matching TRBD1 (6 bases). The germline V gene encodes CDR1 DFQATT and CDR2 SNEGSKA (reference sequence). This CDR3 region has 15 residues. Between the trimmed V and J ends, which lost 3 bases and 2 bases, there was a span of 17 bases. CDR3: CSASMLAGDTYEQYF. The CDR3 DNA reads as TGCAGTGCTAGTATGTTGGCAGGGGACACCTACGAGCAGTACTTC.

The chain carries TRBV13 and TRBJ2-7; TRBD2 aligns across 9 bases. The V segment lost 4 bases and the J segment 6 bases; nucleotides outside the gene matches: 4. The CDR3 totals 13 residues. Germline V gives CDR1 PRHDT, CDR2 FYEKMQ (reference sequence). Written as DNA, the CDR3 is TGTGCCAGCAGCTCCACGACTAGCGGCGAGCAGTACTTC. This encodes CASSSTTSGEQYF.

In nucleotides, the CDR3 is TGTGCCAGTGACACTCCGGGACTCATAAACAATGAGCAGTTCTTC. Protein: CASDTPGLINNEQFF. The V call is TRBV19, the J call TRBJ2-1; the D gene is possibly TRBD2 (6 bases). Trimming took 8 bases from V and 5 from J, leaving 19 bases between them. The CDR3 length is 15 residues. Germline V gives CDR1 LNHDA, CDR2 SQIVND (reference sequence).

The chain is built from TRBV28 and TRBJ1-1, with 7 bases that match TRBD1. The germline V gene encodes CDR1 MDHEN and CDR2 SYDVKM. This CDR3 comprises 15 residues. V gave up 8 bases and J gave up 0 bases; unmatched junction bases: 9. The DNA for the CDR3 is TGTGCCAGCTACAAACGGGACAGTCTGAACACTGAAGCTTTCTTT. Translated, it gives CASYKRDSLNTEAFF.

The chain couples TRBV3-1 (or the pseudogene TRBV3-2) to TRBJ2-5, with 9 positions matching TRBD2. The CDR3 covers 17 residues. J gave up 5 bases and V 1 base, and 11 bases lay outside the gene matches. Germline loops: CDR1 LGHDT, CDR2 YNNKEL (reference sequence). The CDR3 DNA reads TGTGCCAGCAGCCAAGGGTTAGCGGGGGCCTTAGGGGAGACCCAGTACTTC. This gives the protein CASSQGLAGALGETQYF.

This clone was recorded only once. V and J are TRBV28 and TRBJ2-7; 8 bases agree with TRBD2. V shed 5 bases and J 2 bases; nucleotides not matched to a gene: 8. CDR1 is MDHEN, CDR2 SYDVKM, per germline. The CDR3 loop spans 15 amino acids. CDR3 protein: CASSPRLARTYEQYF. CDR3 coding DNA: TGTGCCAGCAGTCCAAGACTAGCGAGAACCTACGAGCAGTACTTC.

This clone appeared once. V and J are TRBV10-3 and TRBJ2-7; D is unclear. CDR3 length equals 14 residues. The germline gives CDR1 ENHRY, CDR2 SYGVKD. V was trimmed by 10 bases and J by 3 bases, leaving 19 bases between them. Here the CDR3 DNA reads TGTGCCACGGTTACGGGTCTTCAAGGCTACGAGCAGTACTTC. As protein: CATVTGLQGYEQYF.

The rearrangement uses TRBV11-2 and TRBJ2-7, with D possibly matching TRBD1 (5 bases). The CDR3 consists of 13 residues. The V and J ends lost 2 bases and 4 bases respectively, with 9 bases between them. Germline-derived CDR1 and CDR2 are SGHAT and FQNNGV. Here the CDR3 DNA reads TGTGCCAGCAGCTTATCAGGGTCGTACGAGCAGTACTTC. This translates into CASSLSGSYEQYF. The variable domain in full, with the rest retrieved from reference TRBV11-2 and TRBJ2-7, is EAGVAQSPRYKIIEKRQSVAFWCNPISGHATLYWYQQILGQGPKLLIQFQNNGVVDDSQLPKDRFSAERLKGVDSTLKIQPAKLEDSAVYLCASSLSGSYEQYFGPGTRLTVT.

This sequence joins TRBV9 and TRBJ1-2; D unresolved. From germline, CDR1 is SGDLS and CDR2 YYNGEE. The CDR3 is 13 residues long. Deletions cut 2 bases from V and 8 bases from J, with 13 bases between. CDR3 DNA sequence: TGTGCCAGCAGCGTCCGTGGTAGTCGAGGCTACACCTTC. Protein product: CASSVRGSRGYTF.

The chain is built from TRBV5-4 and TRBJ2-7, with D possibly TRBD2 on 5 matching bases. With 3 bases removed from V and 0 bases from J, the gap between germline ends came to 13 bases. This CDR3 has 15 amino acids. Per the germline V gene, CDR1 is SGHNT and CDR2 is YYREEE (reference sequence). CDR3: CASSSEVQNSYEQYF. As DNA, the CDR3 is TGTGCCAGCAGCTCGGAGGTCCAGAACTCCTACGAGCAGTACTTC. Full variable domain (rest looked up from reference TRBV5-4 and TRBJ2-7): ETGVTQSPTHLIKTRGQQVTLRCSSQSGHNTVSWYQQALGQGPQFIFQYYREEENGRGNFPPRFSGLQFPNYSSELNVNALELDDSALYLCASSSEVQNSYEQYFGPGTRLTVT.

The rearrangement links TRBV13 to TRBJ2-1; perhaps TRBD2 as D (6 bases). The V end was cut by 4 bases, the J end by 6 bases, with 16 bases between. The CDR3 length is 15 residues. Per the germline V gene, CDR1 is PRHDT and CDR2 is FYEKMQ (reference sequence). The CDR3 DNA is TGTGCCAGCAGCTACCGTGCGGGAATAGGCAATGAGCAGTTCTTC. Its protein product is CASSYRAGIGNEQFF.

This clone was seen only a few times. V and J are TRBV5-6 and TRBJ2-7; a possible D gene is TRBD2 (7 bases). Trimming pared 0 bases from V and 2 bases from J, leaving 15 bases between. Per the germline V gene, CDR1 is SGHDT and CDR2 is YYEEEE. The CDR3 sequence is 16 residues long. In DNA, the CDR3 is TGTGCCAGCAGCTTGGTTCGGGGGGCAGGAACCTACGAGCAGTACTTC. Protein: CASSLVRGAGTYEQYF. The complete variable domain, with remaining parts taken from reference TRBV5-6 and TRBJ2-7, reads DAGVTQSPTHLIKTRGQQVTLRCSPKSGHDTVSWYQQALGQGPQFIFQYYEEEERQRGNFPDRFSGHQFPNYSSELNVNALLLGDSALYLCASSLVRGAGTYEQYFGPGTRLTVT.

This sequence joins TRBV4-1 and TRBJ2-1, with a possible D match to TRBD1 (5 bases). This CDR3 has 13 residues. The ends were cut back, 2 bases at V and 6 bases at J, with 8 bases in the middle. Germline values: CDR1 MGHRA, CDR2 YSYEKL. The DNA for the CDR3 is TGCGCCAGCAGCCAACCAGGGATCAATGAGCAGTTCTTC. Its protein product is CASSQPGINEQFF.